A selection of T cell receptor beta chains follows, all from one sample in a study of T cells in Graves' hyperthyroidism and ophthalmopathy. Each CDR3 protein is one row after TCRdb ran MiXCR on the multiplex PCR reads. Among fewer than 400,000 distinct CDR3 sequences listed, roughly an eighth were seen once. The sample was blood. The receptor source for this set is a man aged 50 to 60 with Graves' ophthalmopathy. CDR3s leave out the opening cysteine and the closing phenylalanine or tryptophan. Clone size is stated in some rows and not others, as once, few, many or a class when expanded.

CDR3aa: ASSRSTDDSSYEQY
v_gene: TRBV6-8
abundance: few
j_gene: TRBJ2-7

CDR3aa: SARLRGSNTIY
v_gene: TRBV20-1
abundance: few
j_gene: TRBJ1-3

CDR3aa: ASSFFSAGADEQY
v_gene: TRBV28
abundance: once
j_gene: TRBJ2-7

CDR3aa: SVGGGSYGYT
v_gene: TRBV29-1
abundance: .
j_gene: TRBJ1-2

CDR3aa: ASSLLANPTGGFGYT
v_gene: TRBV27
abundance: few
j_gene: TRBJ1-2

CDR3aa: ASSSLGLAGGWSTDTQY
v_gene: TRBV28
abundance: .
j_gene: TRBJ2-3

CDR3aa: AITGGREGNTEAF
v_gene: TRBV10-3
abundance: .
j_gene: TRBJ1-1

CDR3aa: AWIGLDLYNEQF
v_gene: TRBV30
abundance: many
j_gene: TRBJ2-1

CDR3aa: ASSLAQGSHNEQF
v_gene: TRBV5-1
abundance: many
j_gene: TRBJ2-1

CDR3aa: ASRGTSGSRETQY
v_gene: TRBV6-1
abundance: .
j_gene: TRBJ2-5

CDR3aa: ASGKGGLSGKNIQY
v_gene: TRBV6-1
abundance: few
j_gene: TRBJ2-4

CDR3aa: ASSTITGTGGDEQY
v_gene: TRBV7-9
abundance: many
j_gene: TRBJ2-7

CDR3aa: ASSIDGLAGASYNEQF
v_gene: TRBV19
abundance: .
j_gene: TRBJ2-1

CDR3aa: ASSAGLWQPQH
v_gene: TRBV2
abundance: many
j_gene: TRBJ1-5

CDR3aa: AWSWGLSGGVYEQY
v_gene: TRBV30
abundance: many
j_gene: TRBJ2-7

CDR3aa: ASSPGSAADTVRD
v_gene: TRBV5-1
abundance: .
j_gene: TRBJ2-5

CDR3aa: ASSALPGQGIGNTIY
v_gene: TRBV7-3
abundance: .
j_gene: TRBJ1-3

CDR3aa: ASSETPDRGLSYEQY
v_gene: TRBV2
abundance: many
j_gene: TRBJ2-7

CDR3aa: SAPVGTGRNQPQH
v_gene: TRBV20-1
abundance: many
j_gene: TRBJ1-5